These 24 T cell receptor beta chains share one sample of origin, sequenced in a study of cytomegalovirus exposure and HLA in healthy donors. With 60 Vbeta and 13 Jbeta primers, the PCR was carried out. Assay used: immunoSEQ multiplex PCR; TCRdb lists only in-frame clones, some missing. The data show under 150,000 clones, roughly 82% seen once. Sequencing used PBMCs. The receptor source for this set is a male donor in good health and CMV-seropositive.

The CDR3 nucleotides are TGTGCCAGCAGCTTAACGGTATACTACGAGCAGTACTTC. The encoded protein is CASSLTVYYEQYF. This chain joins TRBV7-9 and TRBJ2-7; D gene unclear. Germline V gene data show CDR1 as SEHNR and CDR2 as FQNEAQ (reference sequence). This CDR3 contains 13 residues. V shed 2 bases and J shed 3 bases, with 8 bases lying between them.

V usage is TRBV10-1 and J usage is TRBJ2-2; D possibly corresponds to TRBD1 (5 bases). V lost 5 bases to trimming and J lost 0 bases, with 13 bases between them. Germline CDR1 reads WNHNN; CDR2 reads SYGVQD (reference sequence). The CDR3 spans 16 residues. The CDR3 nucleotides are TGCGCCAGCAGTTTATCAGGGTCCACGAACACCGGGGAGCTGTTTTTT. Residues: CASSLSGSTNTGELFF.

J is TRBJ1-2 and V is TRBV5-6, with D perhaps TRBD1 (5 bases). CDR3 size: 15 residues. Germline assignment: CDR1 SGHDT and CDR2 YYEEEE. Between the trimmed V and J ends, which lost 2 bases and 1 base, there was a span of 12 bases. The CDR3: CASSFRRGNNYGYTF. In DNA form, the CDR3 reads TGTGCCAGCAGCTTCCGCCGGGGGAATAACTATGGCTACACCTTC.

With regard to this clone: This sample also contains other DNA sequences that code for the same CDR3. The chain joins TRBV19 to TRBJ2-1; no clear D gene. The germline CDR1 and CDR2 sequences are LNHDA and SQIVND (reference sequence). Trimming pared 3 bases from V and 4 bases from J, leaving 7 bases between. The CDR3 loop spans 13 amino acids. CDR3 in amino acids: CASSISSYNEQFF. For the CDR3, the DNA is TGTGCCAGTAGTATCTCCAGTTACAATGAGCAGTTCTTC. The full variable domain, completed using reference TRBV19 and TRBJ2-1, is DGGITQSPKYLFRKEGQNVTLSCEQNLNHDAMYWYRQDPGQGLRLIYYSQIVNDFQKGDIAEGYSVSREKKESFPLTVTSAQKNPTAFYLCASSISSYNEQFFGPGTRLTVL.

On this clone: The same CDR3 also results from other DNA sequences found in this sample. V usage is TRBV6-1 and J usage is TRBJ1-5; 9 positions agree with TRBD1. Germline lookup yields CDR1 MNHNS and CDR2 SASEGT. CDR3 length equals 15 residues. V lost 2 bases to trimming and J lost 4 bases; unmatched junction nucleotides: 3. CDR3 sequence: CASSELTGGNQPQHF. DNA for the CDR3: TGTGCCAGCAGTGAACTGACAGGGGGTAATCAGCCCCAGCATTTT.

This clone occurred once. The CDR3: CASSQRTGYNEQFF. In nucleotides, the CDR3 is TGCGCCAGCAGCCAACGGACAGGGTACAATGAGCAGTTCTTC. V is TRBV4-3 and J is TRBJ2-1; TRBD1 agrees at 8 bases. CDR1 is LGHNA, CDR2 YSLEER, per germline. V shed 2 bases, J shed 4 bases, and the junction held 1 base outside the gene matches. CDR3 length: 14 residues.

The rearrangement links TRBV5-1 to TRBJ2-3; 11 bases are a match to TRBD2. Germline CDR1 and CDR2: SGHRS and YFSETQ. After removal of 0 bases from V and 0 bases from J, the junction contained 3 bases not matched to a gene. This CDR3 is 17 amino acids long. CDR3 loop: CASSLDLAGGSTDTQYF. Written as DNA, the CDR3 is TGCGCCAGCAGCTTGGACCTAGCGGGAGGAAGCACAGATACGCAGTATTTT.

This clone was seen a handful of times. The chain is built from TRBV5-4 and TRBJ2-2; a possible D gene is TRBD2 (5 bases). The ends were cut back, 2 bases at V and 4 bases at J, with 9 bases in the middle. Germline CDR1 reads SGHNT; CDR2 reads YYREEE (reference sequence). The CDR3 totals 14 residues. The CDR3 coding sequence is TGTGCCAGCAGCTTAAGGGCGGGCACCGGGGAGCTGTTTTTT. Translation gives CASSLRAGTGELFF. Variable domain in full (rest from reference TRBV5-4 and TRBJ2-2): ETGVTQSPTHLIKTRGQQVTLRCSSQSGHNTVSWYQQALGQGPQFIFQYYREEENGRGNFPPRFSGLQFPNYSSELNVNALELDDSALYLCASSLRAGTGELFFGEGSRLTVL.

The chain links TRBV10-3 to TRBJ2-2, with D possibly being TRBD1 (5 bases). Trimming removed 8 bases from V and 5 bases from J, with 12 bases in between. Germline V gene data show CDR1 as ENHRY and CDR2 as SYGVKD. This CDR3 comprises 13 residues. In nucleotides, the CDR3 is TGTGCCATCCAACCTGGACATACCGGGGAGCTGTTTTTT. Its protein is CAIQPGHTGELFF.

The rearrangement links TRBV19 to TRBJ2-7; D is possibly TRBD1 (5 bases). The CDR3 spans 13 residues. V was trimmed by 11 bases and J by 0 bases, leaving 14 bases between them. Germline V gene lookup returns CDR1 LNHDA and CDR2 SQIVND (reference sequence). CDR3 protein: CASAYRSSYEQYF. In DNA, the CDR3 is TGTGCCTCAGCTTACAGGAGCTCCTACGAGCAGTACTTC.

CDR3 sequence (DNA): TGCGCCAGCAGCCAAAACCCCGGGACTAGCGAGTCGGTGCAGTTCTTC. It specifies CASSQNPGTSESVQFF. The rearrangement joins TRBV4-3 to TRBJ2-1; 10 positions match TRBD2. V shed 2 bases, J shed 12 bases, and the junction held 13 bases outside the gene matches. The CDR3 sequence is 16 residues long. The germline V gene has CDR1 LGHNA and CDR2 YSLEER.

The rearrangement links TRBV6-1 to TRBJ2-7, with D tentatively TRBD1 (5 bases). The CDR3 runs 12 residues. Trimming removed 2 bases from V and 4 bases from J, with 6 bases in between. Germline-derived CDR1 and CDR2 are MNHNS and SASEGT. The CDR3 loop is CASSEPGYEQYF. The CDR3 DNA reads TGTGCCAGCAGTGAACCAGGGTACGAGCAGTACTTC.

The rearrangement joins TRBV4-1 to TRBJ2-5; the D is unclear. The length of the CDR3 is 15 residues. The germline V gene encodes CDR1 MGHRA and CDR2 YSYEKL. Trimming left V 3 bases short and J 0 bases short, with 11 bases between. Written as DNA, the CDR3 is TGCGCCAGCAGCCATAGACCGACAAACCAAGAGACCCAGTACTTC. Translation gives CASSHRPTNQETQYF.

This clone was seen once. The chain uses TRBV15 and TRBJ1-3, with D maybe TRBD1 (5 bases). CDR1 LNHNV and CDR2 YYDKDF come from the germline V gene (reference sequence). CDR3 length: 14 amino acids. Trimming stripped 1 base from V and 2 bases from J, with 6 bases between. CDR3 in DNA: TGTGCCACCAGCAGAGCAGGGACTGGAAACACCATATATTTT. It yields the protein CATSRAGTGNTIYF.

The CDR3 bases are TGTGCTAGTGGTTTGGGTGACAGGGATAACAATGAGCAGTTCTTC. Its translation is CASGLGDRDNNEQFF. The J gene is TRBJ2-1, the V gene TRBV12-5; 7 nucleotides align to TRBD1. This CDR3 is 15 amino acids long. CDR1 is LGHNT and CDR2 is FRNRAP in the germline V gene. The junction had 5 bases not matched to a gene; V was cut back by 1 base and J by 5 bases.

The rearrangement joins TRBV7-2 to TRBJ2-1; possible D gene TRBD2, 5 bases. The germline gives CDR1 SGHTA, CDR2 FQGNSA. This CDR3 has 16 amino acids. With 1 base removed from V and 3 bases from J, the gap between germline ends came to 13 bases. For the CDR3, the DNA is TGTGCCAGCAGCTTAGGGCCCGGAGCGGACTACAATGAGCAGTTCTTC. It is translated as CASSLGPGADYNEQFF.

This clone has only one observation. V and J are TRBV4-1 and TRBJ2-7; maybe TRBD2 (5 bases). The CDR3 has 16 amino acids. Germline loops: CDR1 MGHRA, CDR2 YSYEKL. V was trimmed by 1 base and J by 0 bases, leaving 13 bases between them. The CDR3 sequence: CASSQGVSEDSYEQYF. The DNA for the CDR3 is TGCGCCAGCAGCCAAGGAGTTAGCGAAGACTCCTACGAGCAGTACTTC.

The table lists this clone with a count of one. The chain has TRBV6-5 and TRBJ2-3, with D maybe TRBD2 (5 bases). Per the germline V gene, CDR1 is MNHEY and CDR2 is SVGAGI. The CDR3 runs to 14 residues. V was shortened by 7 bases and J by 3 bases, with 14 bases between the two germline ends. The CDR3 reads CASTLNSGTDTQYF. For the CDR3, the DNA is TGTGCCAGCACCCTTAACAGCGGAACAGATACGCAGTATTTT.

The V call is TRBV2, the J call TRBJ2-3; D unresolved. V shed 7 bases and J shed 0 bases, with 11 bases lying between them. Germline values: CDR1 SNHLY, CDR2 FYNNEI. This CDR3 contains 14 residues. The CDR3 is CASMYADSTDTQYF. CDR3 coding DNA: TGTGCCAGCATGTACGCGGATAGCACAGATACGCAGTATTTT.

This chain uses TRBV19 with TRBJ2-2; D possibly corresponds to TRBD1 (6 bases). From germline, CDR1 is LNHDA and CDR2 SQIVND (reference sequence). The CDR3 consists of 14 residues. Between the trimmed V and J ends, which lost 5 bases and 1 base, there was a span of 8 bases. The CDR3: CASSGQLNTGELFF. The CDR3 DNA sequence: TGTGCCAGTAGTGGACAGTTGAACACCGGGGAGCTGTTTTTT.

The CDR3 bases are TGTGCCAGCAGCTTAAGAGCCTTAGACAATGAGCAGTTCTTC. It encodes CASSLRALDNEQFF. The chain joins TRBV7-2 to TRBJ2-1; D remains unclear. CDR3 length: 14 amino acids. Germline V CDR1 and CDR2: SGHTA, FQGNSA. The V and J ends lost 2 bases and 5 bases respectively, with 10 bases between them.

This sequence joins TRBV27 and TRBJ2-5, with TRBD1 identical over 8 bases. The CDR3 sequence is 12 residues long. V dropped 10 bases and J dropped 5; count of bases not matched to a gene: 6. Per the germline V gene, CDR1 is MNHEY and CDR2 is SMNVEV (reference sequence). CDR3 loop: CATTDRGETQYF. As DNA, the CDR3 is TGTGCCACTACCGACAGGGGTGAGACCCAGTACTTC.

This clone was counted once. This chain uses TRBV7-2 with TRBJ2-2, with 9 positions matching TRBD2. The CDR3 extends over 19 amino acids. J lost 3 bases, V lost 5 bases, and 16 bases had no gene match. Germline V gene data show CDR1 as SGHTA and CDR2 as FQGNSA. CDR3 nucleotides: TGTGCCAGCAGCACCCGTGGTAGCGGGAGAGGTTCCGACACCGGGGAGCTGTTTTTT. As protein: CASSTRGSGRGSDTGELFF.

This clone is a singleton in its sample. V gene TRBV5-4 combines with J gene TRBJ2-3; perhaps TRBD2 as D (6 bases). The V end lost 1 base, the J end lost 8 bases, and 29 bases lay between the germline ends. The CDR3 covers 19 residues. Germline lookup yields CDR1 SGHNT and CDR2 YYREEE (reference sequence). CDR3 sequence: CASSLSPSPGTYARGTQYF. CDR3 DNA: TGTGCCAGCAGCTTGTCGCCTTCACCCGGGACTTACGCACGAGGTACGCAGTATTTT.